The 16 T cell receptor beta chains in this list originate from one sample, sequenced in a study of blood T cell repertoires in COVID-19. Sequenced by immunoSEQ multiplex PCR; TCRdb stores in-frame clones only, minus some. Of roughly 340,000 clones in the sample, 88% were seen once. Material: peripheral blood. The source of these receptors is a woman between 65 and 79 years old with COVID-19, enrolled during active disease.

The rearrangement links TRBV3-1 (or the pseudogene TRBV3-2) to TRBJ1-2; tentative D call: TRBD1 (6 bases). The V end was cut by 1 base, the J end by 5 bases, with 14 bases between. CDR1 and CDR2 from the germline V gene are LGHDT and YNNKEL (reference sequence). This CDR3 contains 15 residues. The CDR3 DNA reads TGTGCCAGCAGCCAAGTAGGGGGTATCGGGTATGGCTACACCTTC. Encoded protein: CASSQVGGIGYGYTF.

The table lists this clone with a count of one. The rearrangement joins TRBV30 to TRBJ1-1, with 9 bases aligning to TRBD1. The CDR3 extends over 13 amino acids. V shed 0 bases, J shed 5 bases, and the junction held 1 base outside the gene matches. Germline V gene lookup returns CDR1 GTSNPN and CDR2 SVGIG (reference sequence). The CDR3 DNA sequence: TGTGCCTGGAGTGTAGACAGGGGGACTGAAGCTTTCTTT. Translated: CAWSVDRGTEAFF.

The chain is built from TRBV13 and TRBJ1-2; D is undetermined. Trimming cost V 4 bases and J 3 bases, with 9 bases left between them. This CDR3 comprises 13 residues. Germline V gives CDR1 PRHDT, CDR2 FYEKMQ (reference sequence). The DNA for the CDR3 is TGTGCCAGCAGCTCCTCTTTAGACTATGGCTACACCTTC. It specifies CASSSSLDYGYTF. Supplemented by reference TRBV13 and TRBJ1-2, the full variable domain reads AAGVIQSPRHLIKEKRETATLKCYPIPRHDTVYWYQQGPGQDPQFLISFYEKMQSDKGSIPDRFSAQQFSDYHSELNMSSLELGDSALYFCASSSSLDYGYTFGSGTRLTVV.

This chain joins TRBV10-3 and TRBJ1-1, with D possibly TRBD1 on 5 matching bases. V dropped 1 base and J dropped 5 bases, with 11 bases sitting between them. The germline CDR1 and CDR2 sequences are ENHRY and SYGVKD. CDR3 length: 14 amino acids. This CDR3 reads CAISELGVGTEAFF. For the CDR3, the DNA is TGTGCCATCAGTGAGTTAGGGGTTGGAACTGAAGCTTTCTTT.

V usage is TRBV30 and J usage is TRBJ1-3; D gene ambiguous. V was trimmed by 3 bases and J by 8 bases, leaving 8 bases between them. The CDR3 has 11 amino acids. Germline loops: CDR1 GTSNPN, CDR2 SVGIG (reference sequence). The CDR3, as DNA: TGTGCCTGGAGCAACGGGGACACCATATATTTT. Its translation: CAWSNGDTIYF.

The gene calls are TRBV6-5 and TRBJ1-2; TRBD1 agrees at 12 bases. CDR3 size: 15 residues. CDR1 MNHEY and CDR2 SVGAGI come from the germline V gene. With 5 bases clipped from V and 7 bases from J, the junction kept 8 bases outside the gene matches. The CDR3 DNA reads TGTGCCAGCAGTCCCGGGACAGGGGGCGGAGGTGGCTACACCTTC. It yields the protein CASSPGTGGGGGYTF.

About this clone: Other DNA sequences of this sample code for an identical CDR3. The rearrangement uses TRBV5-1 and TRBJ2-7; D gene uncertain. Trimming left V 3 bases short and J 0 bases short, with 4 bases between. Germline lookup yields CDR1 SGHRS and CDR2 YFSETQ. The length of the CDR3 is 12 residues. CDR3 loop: CASSSSSYEQYF. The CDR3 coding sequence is TGCGCCAGCAGCTCGAGCTCCTACGAGCAGTACTTC.

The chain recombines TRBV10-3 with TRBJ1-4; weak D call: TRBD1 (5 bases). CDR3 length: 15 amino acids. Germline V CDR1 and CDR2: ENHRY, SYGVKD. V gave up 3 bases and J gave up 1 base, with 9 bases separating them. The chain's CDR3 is CAISDYTGTNEKLFF. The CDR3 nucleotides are TGTGCCATCAGTGATTATACAGGAACTAATGAAAAACTGTTTTTT.

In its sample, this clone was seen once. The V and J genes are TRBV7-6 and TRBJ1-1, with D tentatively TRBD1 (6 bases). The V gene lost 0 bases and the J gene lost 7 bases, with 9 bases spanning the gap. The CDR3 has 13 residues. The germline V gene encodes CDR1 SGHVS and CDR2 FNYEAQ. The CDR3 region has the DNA TGTGCCAGCAGCTTAGCCATCAGGGGTGAAGCTTTCTTT. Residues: CASSLAIRGEAFF.

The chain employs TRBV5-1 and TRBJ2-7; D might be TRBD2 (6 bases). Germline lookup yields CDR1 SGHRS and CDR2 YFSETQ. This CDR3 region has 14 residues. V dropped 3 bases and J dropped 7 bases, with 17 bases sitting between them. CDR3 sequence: CASSSGALGGEQYF. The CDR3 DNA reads TGCGCCAGCAGCTCCGGGGCGCTTGGGGGGGAGCAGTACTTC. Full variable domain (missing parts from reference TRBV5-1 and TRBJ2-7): KAGVTQTPRYLIKTRGQQVTLSCSPISGHRSVSWYQQTPGQGLQFLFEYFSETQRNKGNFPGRFSGRQFSNSRSEMNVSTLELGDSALYLCASSSGALGGEQYFGPGTRLTVT.

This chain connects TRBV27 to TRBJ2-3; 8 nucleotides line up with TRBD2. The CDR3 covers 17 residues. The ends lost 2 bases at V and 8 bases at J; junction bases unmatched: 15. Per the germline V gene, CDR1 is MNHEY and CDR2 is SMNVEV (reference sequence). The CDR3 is CASSLRVGYGGAATQYF. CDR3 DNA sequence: TGTGCCAGCAGTTTAAGAGTTGGTTACGGGGGGGCCGCTACGCAGTATTTT.

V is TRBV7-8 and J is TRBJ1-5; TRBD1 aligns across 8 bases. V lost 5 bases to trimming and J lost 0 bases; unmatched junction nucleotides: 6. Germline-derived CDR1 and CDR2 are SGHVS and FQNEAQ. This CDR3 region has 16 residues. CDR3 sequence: CASSPGTGYSNQPQHF. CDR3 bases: TGTGCCAGCAGCCCCGGGACAGGCTATAGCAATCAGCCCCAGCATTTT.

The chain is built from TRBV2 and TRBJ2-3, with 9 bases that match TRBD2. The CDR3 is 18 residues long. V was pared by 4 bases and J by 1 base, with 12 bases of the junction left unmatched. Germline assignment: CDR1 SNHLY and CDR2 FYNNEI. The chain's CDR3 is CASSGGIGASGGTDTQYF. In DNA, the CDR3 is TGTGCCAGCAGTGGAGGTATCGGGGCTAGCGGGGGCACAGATACGCAGTATTTT.

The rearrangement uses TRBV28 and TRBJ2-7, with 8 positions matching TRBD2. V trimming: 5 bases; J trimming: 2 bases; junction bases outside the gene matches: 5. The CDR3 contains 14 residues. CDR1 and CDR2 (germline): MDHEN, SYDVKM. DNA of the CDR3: TGTGCCAGCAGTCTCGGACTAGCCCCCTACGAGCAGTACTTC. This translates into CASSLGLAPYEQYF. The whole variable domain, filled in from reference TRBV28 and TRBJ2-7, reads DVKVTQSSRYLVKRTGEKVFLECVQDMDHENMFWYRQDPGLGLRLIYFSYDVKMKEKGDIPEGYSVSREKKERFSLILESASTNQTSMYLCASSLGLAPYEQYFGPGTRLTVT.

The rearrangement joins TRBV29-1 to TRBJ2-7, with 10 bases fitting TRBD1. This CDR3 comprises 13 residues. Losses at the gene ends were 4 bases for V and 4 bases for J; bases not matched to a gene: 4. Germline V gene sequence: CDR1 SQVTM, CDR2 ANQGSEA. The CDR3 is CSVARQGAYEQYF. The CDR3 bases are TGCAGCGTTGCTCGACAGGGGGCTTACGAGCAGTACTTC.

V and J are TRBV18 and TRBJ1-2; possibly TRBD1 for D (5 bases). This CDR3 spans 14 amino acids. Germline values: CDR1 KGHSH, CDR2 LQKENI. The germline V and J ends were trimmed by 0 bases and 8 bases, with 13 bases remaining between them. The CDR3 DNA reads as TGTGCCAGCTCACCACCGGGCAGGGTTGGAGGCTACACCTTC. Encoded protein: CASSPPGRVGGYTF.